This T cell receptor beta chain is drawn from a study of cytomegalovirus exposure and HLA in healthy donors. Notes on the study in general: Apart from CMV serostatus, no immune exposure information was available. The HLA-A and HLA-B alleles of most subjects were reportedly predicted accurately from TCR beta sequences. In a later analysis, TCR beta V- and J-gene trimming was associated with a missense DCLRE1C variant.

With 60 Vbeta and 13 Jbeta primers, the PCR was carried out. Original processing methods: Tens of millions of unique TCR beta chains, 9 million to 12 million shared, were counted in a later analysis. Produced via immunoSEQ multiplex PCR; TCRdb's table is partial and in-frame only. The V and J calls and clone size come from that table; D and trimming were worked out from the DNA. The sample shows under 200,000 clones, 80% to 85% of them seen only once. There are 11 residues in the CDR3. Per germline, CDR1 SEHNR and CDR2 FQNEAQ (reference sequence). As for this clone: Its antigen remains unidentified.

This clonotype was sampled from a woman aged 18-30 years in good health and CMV-seronegative. Sequenced material: PBMCs. The chain recombines TRBV7-9 with TRBJ2-7, with 7 bases aligning to TRBD1. CDR3 region: CSISQGYEQYF. The CDR3 DNA reads TGTTCCATTTCACAGGGGTACGAGCAGTACTTC.